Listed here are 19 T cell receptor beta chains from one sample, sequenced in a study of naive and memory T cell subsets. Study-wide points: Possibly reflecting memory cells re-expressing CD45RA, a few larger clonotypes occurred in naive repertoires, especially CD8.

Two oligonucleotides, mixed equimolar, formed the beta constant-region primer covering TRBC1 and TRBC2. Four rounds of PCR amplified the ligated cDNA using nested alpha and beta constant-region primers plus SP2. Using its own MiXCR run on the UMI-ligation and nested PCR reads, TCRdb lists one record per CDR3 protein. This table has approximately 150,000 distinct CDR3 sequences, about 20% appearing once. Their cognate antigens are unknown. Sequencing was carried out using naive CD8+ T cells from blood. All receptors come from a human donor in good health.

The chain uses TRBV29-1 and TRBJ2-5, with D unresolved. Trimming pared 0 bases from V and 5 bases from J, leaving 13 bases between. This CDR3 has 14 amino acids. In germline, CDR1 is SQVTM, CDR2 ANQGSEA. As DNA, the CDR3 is TGCAGCGTTGAAGATCGTCGGTGGCGTGAGACCCAGTACTTC. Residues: CSVEDRRWRETQYF.

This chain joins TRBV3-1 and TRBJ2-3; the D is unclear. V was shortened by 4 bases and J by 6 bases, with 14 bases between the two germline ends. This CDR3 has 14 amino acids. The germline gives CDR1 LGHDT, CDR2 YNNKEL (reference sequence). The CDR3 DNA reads TGTGCCAGCAGCCCCGAACACGTACGGGATACGCAGTATTTT. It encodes CASSPEHVRDTQYF.

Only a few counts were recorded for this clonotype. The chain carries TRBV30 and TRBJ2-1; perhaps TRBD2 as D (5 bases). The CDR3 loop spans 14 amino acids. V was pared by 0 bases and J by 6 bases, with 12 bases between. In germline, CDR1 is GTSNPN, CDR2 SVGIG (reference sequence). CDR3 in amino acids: CAWSVIGGLNEQFF. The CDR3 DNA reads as TGTGCCTGGAGTGTAATCGGCGGGCTCAATGAGCAGTTCTTC.

CDR3 region: CASSWAASMSYEQYF. In DNA form, the CDR3 reads TGTGCCAGCAGCTGGGCGGCTTCTATGTCCTACGAGCAGTACTTC. This chain joins TRBV27 and TRBJ2-7; D gene uncertain. Germline V gene lookup returns CDR1 MNHEY and CDR2 SMNVEV (reference sequence). V was pared by 6 bases and J by 1 base, with 16 bases between. The CDR3 totals 15 residues.

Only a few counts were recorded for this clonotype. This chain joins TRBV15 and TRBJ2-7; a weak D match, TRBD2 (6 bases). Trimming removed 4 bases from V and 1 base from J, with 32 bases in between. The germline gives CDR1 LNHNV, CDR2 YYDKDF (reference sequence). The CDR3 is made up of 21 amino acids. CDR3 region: CATSNFAWGRGGLRSSYEQYF. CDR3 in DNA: TGTGCCACCAGCAACTTCGCCTGGGGGAGAGGAGGGTTGAGGAGTTCCTACGAGCAGTACTTC.

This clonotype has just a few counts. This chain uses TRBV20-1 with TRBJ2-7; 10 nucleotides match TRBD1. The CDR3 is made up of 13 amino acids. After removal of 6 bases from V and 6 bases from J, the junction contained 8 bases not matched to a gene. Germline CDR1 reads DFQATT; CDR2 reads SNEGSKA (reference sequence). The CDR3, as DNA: TGCAGTGCGGTAGACAGGGGGCATAGCGAGCAGTACTTC. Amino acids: CSAVDRGHSEQYF.

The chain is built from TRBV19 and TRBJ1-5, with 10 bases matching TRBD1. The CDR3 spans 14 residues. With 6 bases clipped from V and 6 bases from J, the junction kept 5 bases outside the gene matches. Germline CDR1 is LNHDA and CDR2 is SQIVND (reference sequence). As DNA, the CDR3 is TGTGCCAGTAGCGGACAGGGGGATACTCAGCCCCAGCATTTT. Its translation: CASSGQGDTQPQHF.

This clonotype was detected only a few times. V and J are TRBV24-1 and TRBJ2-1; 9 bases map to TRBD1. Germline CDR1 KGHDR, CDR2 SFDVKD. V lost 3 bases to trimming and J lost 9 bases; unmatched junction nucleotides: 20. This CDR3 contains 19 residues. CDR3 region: CATSDTNTRDRAYSGEQFF. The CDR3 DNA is TGTGCCACCAGTGATACAAACACCCGGGACAGGGCGTATAGTGGTGAGCAGTTCTTC.

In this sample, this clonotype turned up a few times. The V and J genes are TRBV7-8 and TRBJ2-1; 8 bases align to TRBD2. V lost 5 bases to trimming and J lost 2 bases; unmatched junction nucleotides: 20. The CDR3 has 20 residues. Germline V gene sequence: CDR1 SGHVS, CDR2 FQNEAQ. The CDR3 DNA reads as TGTGCCAGCAGCCCCCCCATCCGGGAGGGCCTGACTGACCCCTACAATGAGCAGTTCTTC. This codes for CASSPPIREGLTDPYNEQFF.

The DNA of the CDR3 is TGTGCCAGCAGCTTAGTCGGGAGGGGGAACATTCAGTACTTC. Residues: CASSLVGRGNIQYF. The V gene is TRBV13, the J gene TRBJ2-4; TRBD2 aligns across 8 bases. There are 14 residues in the CDR3. V lost 1 base and J lost 7; bases outside the gene matches: 3. CDR1 and CDR2 from the germline V gene are PRHDT and FYEKMQ (reference sequence).

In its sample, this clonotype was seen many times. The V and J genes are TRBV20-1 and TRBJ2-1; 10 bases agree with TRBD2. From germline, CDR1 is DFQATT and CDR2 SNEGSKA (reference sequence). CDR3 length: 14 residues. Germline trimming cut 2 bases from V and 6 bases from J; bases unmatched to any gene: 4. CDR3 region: CSARPASGGNEQFF. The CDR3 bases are TGCAGTGCTAGACCCGCTAGCGGGGGCAATGAGCAGTTCTTC.

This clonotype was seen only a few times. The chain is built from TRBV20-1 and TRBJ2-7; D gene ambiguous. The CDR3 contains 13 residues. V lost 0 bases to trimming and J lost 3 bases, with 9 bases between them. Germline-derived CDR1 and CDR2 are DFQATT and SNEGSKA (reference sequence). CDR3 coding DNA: TGCAGTGCTAGAGATCAAGTAGACTACGAGCAGTACTTC. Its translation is CSARDQVDYEQYF.

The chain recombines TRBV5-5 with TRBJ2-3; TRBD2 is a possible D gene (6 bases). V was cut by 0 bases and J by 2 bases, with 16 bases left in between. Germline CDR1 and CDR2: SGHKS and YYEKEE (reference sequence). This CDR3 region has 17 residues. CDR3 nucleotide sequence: TGTGCCAGCAGCTTGGACACGGGAGAGGCGCCCACAGATACGCAGTATTTT. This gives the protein CASSLDTGEAPTDTQYF.

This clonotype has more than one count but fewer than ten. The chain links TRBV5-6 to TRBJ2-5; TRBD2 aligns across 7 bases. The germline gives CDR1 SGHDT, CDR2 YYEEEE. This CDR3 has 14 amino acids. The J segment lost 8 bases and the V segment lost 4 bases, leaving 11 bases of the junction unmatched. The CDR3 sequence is CASSTLLATLTQYF. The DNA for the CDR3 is TGTGCCAGCAGCACCCTACTAGCGACATTAACCCAGTACTTC.

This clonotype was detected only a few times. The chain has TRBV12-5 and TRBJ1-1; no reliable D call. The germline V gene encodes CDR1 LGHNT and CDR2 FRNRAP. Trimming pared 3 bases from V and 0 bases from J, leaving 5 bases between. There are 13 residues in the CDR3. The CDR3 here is CASGFILNTEAFF. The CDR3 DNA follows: TGTGCTAGTGGTTTCATCCTGAACACTGAAGCTTTCTTT.

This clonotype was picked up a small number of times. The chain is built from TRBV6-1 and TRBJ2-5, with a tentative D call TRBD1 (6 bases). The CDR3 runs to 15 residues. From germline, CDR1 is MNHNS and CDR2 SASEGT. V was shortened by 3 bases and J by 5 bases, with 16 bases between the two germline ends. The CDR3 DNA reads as TGTGCCAGCAGTGAGGAGGACAGACCTCCCGAGACCCAGTACTTC. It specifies CASSEEDRPPETQYF.

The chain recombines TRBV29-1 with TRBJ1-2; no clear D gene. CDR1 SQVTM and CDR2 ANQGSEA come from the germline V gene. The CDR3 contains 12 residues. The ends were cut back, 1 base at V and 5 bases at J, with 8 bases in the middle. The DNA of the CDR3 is TGCAGCGTTGAAGGACACCCATATGGCTACACCTTC. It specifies CSVEGHPYGYTF.

The chain's CDR3 is CASSPATGTGELFF. The CDR3 DNA reads as TGTGCCAGCAGCCCCGCGACCGGTACCGGGGAGCTGTTTTTT. The V and J genes are TRBV12-3 or TRBV12-4 and TRBJ2-2; unclear D gene. Trimming removed 6 bases from V and 5 bases from J, with 13 bases in between. The CDR3 covers 14 residues.

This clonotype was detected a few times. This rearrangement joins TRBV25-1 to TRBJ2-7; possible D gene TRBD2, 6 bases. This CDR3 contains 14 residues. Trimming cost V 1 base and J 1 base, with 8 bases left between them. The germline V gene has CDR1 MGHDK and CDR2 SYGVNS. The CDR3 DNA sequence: TGTGCCAGCAGTGAATGGGGGGTATCCTACGAGCAGTACTTC. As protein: CASSEWGVSYEQYF.